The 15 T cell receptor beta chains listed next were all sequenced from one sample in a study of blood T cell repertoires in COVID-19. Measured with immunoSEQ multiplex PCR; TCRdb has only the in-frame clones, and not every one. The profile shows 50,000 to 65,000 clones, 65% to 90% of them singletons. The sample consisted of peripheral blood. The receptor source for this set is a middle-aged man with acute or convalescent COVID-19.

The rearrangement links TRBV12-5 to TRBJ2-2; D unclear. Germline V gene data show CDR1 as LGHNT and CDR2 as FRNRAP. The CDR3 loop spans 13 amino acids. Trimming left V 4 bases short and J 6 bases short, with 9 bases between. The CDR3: CASGYGGAGELFF. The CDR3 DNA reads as TGTGCTAGTGGTTATGGTGGAGCCGGGGAGCTGTTTTTT.

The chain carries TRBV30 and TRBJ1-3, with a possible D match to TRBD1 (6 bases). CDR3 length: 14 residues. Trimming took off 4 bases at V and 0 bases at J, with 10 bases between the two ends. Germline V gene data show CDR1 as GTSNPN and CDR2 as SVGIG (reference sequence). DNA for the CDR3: TGTGCCTGGACCACAGGGAGCTCTGGAAACACCATATATTTT. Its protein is CAWTTGSSGNTIYF.

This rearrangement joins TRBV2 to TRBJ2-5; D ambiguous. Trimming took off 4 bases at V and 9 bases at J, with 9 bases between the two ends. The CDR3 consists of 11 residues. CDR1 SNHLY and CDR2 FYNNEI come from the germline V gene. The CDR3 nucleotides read TGTGCCAGCAGTGTATCGAGCTCCCAGTACTTC. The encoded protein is CASSVSSSQYF.

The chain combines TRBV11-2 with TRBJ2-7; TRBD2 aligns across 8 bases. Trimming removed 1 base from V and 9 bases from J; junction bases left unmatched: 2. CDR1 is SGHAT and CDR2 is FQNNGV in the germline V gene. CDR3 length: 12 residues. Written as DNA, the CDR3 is TGTGCCAGCAGCTTAGGCCGGGAGGGGCAGTACTTC. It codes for CASSLGREGQYF.

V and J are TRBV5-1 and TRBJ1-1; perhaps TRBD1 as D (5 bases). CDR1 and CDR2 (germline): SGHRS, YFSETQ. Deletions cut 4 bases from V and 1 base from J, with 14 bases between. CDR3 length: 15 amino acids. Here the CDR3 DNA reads TGCGCCAGCAGCCCACGGACATTAGGGAACACTGAAGCTTTCTTT. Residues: CASSPRTLGNTEAFF. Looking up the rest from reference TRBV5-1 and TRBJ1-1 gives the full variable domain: KAGVTQTPRYLIKTRGQQVTLSCSPISGHRSVSWYQQTPGQGLQFLFEYFSETQRNKGNFPGRFSGRQFSNSRSEMNVSTLELGDSALYLCASSPRTLGNTEAFFGQGTRLTVV.

CDR3 sequence (DNA): TGTGCCAGCAGTCCCTCTTCGGTCTACGAGCAGTACTTC. Protein product: CASSPSSVYEQYF. The chain couples TRBV12-3 or TRBV12-4 to TRBJ2-7; D remains ambiguous. The CDR3 covers 13 residues. Trimming took off 5 bases at V and 3 bases at J, with 11 bases between the two ends.

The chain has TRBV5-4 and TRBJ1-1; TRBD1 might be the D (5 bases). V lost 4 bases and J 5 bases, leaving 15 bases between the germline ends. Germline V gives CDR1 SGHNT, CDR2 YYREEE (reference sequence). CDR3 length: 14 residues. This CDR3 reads CASSLERGLTEAFF. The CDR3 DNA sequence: TGTGCCAGCAGCCTTGAGCGGGGCTTGACTGAAGCTTTCTTT.

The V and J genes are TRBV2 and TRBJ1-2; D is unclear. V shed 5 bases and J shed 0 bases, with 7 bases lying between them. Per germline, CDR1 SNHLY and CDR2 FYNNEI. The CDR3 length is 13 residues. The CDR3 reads CASSYTSNYGYTF. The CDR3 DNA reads TGTGCCAGCAGTTACACCTCTAACTATGGCTACACCTTC.

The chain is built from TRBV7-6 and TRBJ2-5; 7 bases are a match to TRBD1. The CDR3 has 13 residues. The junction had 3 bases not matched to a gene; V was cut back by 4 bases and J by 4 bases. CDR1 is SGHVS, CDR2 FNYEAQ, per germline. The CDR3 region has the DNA TGTGCCAGCAGCTACAGGGGCCGAGAGACCCAGTACTTC. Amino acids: CASSYRGRETQYF. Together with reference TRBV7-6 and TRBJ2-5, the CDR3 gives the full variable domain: GAGVSQSPRYKVTKRGQDVALRCDPISGHVSLYWYRQALGQGPEFLTYFNYEAQQDKSGLPNDRFSAERPEGSISTLTIQRTEQRDSAMYRCASSYRGRETQYFGPGTRLLVL.

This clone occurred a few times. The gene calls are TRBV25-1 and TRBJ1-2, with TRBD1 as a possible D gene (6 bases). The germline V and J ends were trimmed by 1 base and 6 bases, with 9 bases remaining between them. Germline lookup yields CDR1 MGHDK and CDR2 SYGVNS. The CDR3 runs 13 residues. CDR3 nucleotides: TGTGCCAGCAGTGAATCACAGGGTGATGGCTACACCTTC. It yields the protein CASSESQGDGYTF.

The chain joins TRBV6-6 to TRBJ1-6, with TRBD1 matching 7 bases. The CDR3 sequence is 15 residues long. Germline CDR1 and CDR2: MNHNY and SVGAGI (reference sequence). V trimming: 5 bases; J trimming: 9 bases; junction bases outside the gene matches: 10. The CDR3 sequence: CASSGLRDRGSPLHF. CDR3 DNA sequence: TGTGCCAGCAGTGGCCTCCGGGACAGAGGTTCACCCCTCCACTTT.

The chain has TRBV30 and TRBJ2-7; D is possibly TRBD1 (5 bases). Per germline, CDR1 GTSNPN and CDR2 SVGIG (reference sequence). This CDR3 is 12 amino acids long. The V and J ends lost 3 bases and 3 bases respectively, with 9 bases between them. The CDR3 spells CAWSPRGYEQYF. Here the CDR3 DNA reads TGTGCCTGGAGCCCTAGGGGCTACGAGCAGTACTTC. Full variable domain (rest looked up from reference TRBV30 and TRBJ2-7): SQTIHQWPATLVQPVGSPLSLECTVEGTSNPNLYWYRQAAGRGLQLLFYSVGIGQISSEVPQNLSASRPQDRQFILSSKKLLLSDSGFYLCAWSPRGYEQYFGPGTRLTVT.

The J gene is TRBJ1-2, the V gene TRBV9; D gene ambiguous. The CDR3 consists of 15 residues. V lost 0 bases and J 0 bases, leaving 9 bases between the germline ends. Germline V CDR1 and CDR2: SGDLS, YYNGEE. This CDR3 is CASSVAGLANYGYTF. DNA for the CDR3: TGTGCCAGCAGCGTAGCGGGTCTCGCTAACTATGGCTACACCTTC.

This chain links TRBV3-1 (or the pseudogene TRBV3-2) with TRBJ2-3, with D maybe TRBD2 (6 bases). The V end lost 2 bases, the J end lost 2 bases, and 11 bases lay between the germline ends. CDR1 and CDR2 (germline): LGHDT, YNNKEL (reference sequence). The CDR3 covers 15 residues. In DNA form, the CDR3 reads TGTGCCAGCAGCCAACCGGGAGATGACACAGATACGCAGTATTTT. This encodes CASSQPGDDTDTQYF.

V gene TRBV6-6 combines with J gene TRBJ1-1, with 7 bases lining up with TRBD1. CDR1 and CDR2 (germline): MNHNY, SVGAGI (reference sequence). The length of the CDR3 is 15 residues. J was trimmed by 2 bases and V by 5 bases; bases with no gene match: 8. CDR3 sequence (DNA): TGTGCCAGCAGTAGATTGGGACAGATAAACACTGAAGCTTTCTTT. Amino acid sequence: CASSRLGQINTEAFF.